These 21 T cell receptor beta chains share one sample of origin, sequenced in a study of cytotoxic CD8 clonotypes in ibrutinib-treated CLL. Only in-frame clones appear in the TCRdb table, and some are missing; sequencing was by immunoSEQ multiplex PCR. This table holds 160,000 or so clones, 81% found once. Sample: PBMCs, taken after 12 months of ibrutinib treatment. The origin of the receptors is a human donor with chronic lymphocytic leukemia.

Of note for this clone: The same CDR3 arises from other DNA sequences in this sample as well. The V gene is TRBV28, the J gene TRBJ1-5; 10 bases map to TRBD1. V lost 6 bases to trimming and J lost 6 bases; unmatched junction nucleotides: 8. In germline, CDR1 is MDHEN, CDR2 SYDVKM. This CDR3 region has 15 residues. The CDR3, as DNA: TGTGCCAGCAGCCCTCGGGACAGGGGACGTCAGCCCCAGCATTTT. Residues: CASSPRDRGRQPQHF. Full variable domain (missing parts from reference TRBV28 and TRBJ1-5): DVKVTQSSRYLVKRTGEKVFLECVQDMDHENMFWYRQDPGLGLRLIYFSYDVKMKEKGDIPEGYSVSREKKERFSLILESASTNQTSMYLCASSPRDRGRQPQHFGDGTRLSIL.

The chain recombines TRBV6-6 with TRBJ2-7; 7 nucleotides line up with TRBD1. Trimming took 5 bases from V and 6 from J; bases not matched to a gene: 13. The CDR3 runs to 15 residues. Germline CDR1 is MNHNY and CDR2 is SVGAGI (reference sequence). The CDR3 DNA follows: TGTGCCAGCAGTACCGACAGGGAAGGGAGAGGCGAGCAGTACTTC. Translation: CASSTDREGRGEQYF.

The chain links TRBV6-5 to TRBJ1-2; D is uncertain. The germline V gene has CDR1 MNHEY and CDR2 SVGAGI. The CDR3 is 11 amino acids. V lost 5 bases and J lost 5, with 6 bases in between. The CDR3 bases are TGTGCCAGCAGTGTGGTTTATGGCTACACCTTC. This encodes CASSVVYGYTF.

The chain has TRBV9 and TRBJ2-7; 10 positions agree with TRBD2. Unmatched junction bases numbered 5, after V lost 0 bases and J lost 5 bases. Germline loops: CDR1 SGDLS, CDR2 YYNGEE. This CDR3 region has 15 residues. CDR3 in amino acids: CASSVDLAGVNEQYF. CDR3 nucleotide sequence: TGTGCCAGCAGCGTAGATCTAGCGGGGGTAAACGAGCAGTACTTC.

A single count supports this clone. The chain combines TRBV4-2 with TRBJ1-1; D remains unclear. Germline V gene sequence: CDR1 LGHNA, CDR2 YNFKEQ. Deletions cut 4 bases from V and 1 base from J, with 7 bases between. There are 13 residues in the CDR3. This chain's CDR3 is CASSRMGNTEAFF. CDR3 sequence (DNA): TGTGCCAGCAGCCGTATGGGGAACACTGAAGCTTTCTTT.

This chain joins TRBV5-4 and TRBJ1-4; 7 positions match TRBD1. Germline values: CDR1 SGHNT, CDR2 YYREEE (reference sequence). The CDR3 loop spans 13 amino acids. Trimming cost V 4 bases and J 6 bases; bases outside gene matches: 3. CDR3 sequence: CASSNGQDEKLFF. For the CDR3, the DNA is TGTGCCAGCAGCAACGGACAGGATGAAAAACTGTTTTTT.

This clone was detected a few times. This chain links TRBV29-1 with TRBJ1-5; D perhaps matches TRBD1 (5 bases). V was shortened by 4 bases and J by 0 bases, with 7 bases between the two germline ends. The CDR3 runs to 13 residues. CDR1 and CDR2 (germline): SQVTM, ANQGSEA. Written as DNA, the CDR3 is TGCAGCGTTGGCAGGGATAGCAATCAGCCCCAGCATTTT. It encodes CSVGRDSNQPQHF.

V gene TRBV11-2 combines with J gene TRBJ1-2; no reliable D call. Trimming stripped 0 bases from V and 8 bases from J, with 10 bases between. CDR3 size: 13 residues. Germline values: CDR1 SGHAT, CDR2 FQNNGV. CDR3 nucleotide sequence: TGTGCCAGCAGCTTAGATCCCATGGGGGGCTACACCTTC. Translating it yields CASSLDPMGGYTF.

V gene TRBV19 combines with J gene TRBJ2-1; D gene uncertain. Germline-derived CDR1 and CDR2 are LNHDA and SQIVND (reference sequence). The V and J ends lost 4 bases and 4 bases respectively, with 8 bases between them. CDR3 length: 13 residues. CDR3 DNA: TGTGCCAGTAGTACAGGACCGTACAATGAGCAGTTCTTC. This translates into CASSTGPYNEQFF.

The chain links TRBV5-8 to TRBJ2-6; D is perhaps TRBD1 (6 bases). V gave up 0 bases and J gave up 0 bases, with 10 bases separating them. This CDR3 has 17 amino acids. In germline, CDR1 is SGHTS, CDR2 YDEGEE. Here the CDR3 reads CASSLEGHISGANVLTF. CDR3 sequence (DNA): TGTGCCAGCAGCTTGGAGGGACACATCTCTGGGGCCAACGTCCTGACTTTC.

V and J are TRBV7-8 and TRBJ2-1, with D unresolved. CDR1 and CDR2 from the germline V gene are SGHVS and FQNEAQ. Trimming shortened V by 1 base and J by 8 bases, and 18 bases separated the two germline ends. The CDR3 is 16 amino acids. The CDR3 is CASSLVWTDLFHEQFF. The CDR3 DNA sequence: TGTGCCAGCAGCTTAGTGTGGACGGACCTCTTCCATGAGCAGTTCTTC. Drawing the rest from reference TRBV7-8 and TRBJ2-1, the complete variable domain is GAGVSQSPRYKVAKRGQDVALRCDPISGHVSLFWYQQALGQGPEFLTYFQNEAQLDKSGLPSDRFFAERPEGSVSTLKIQRTQQEDSAVYLCASSLVWTDLFHEQFFGPGTRLTVL.

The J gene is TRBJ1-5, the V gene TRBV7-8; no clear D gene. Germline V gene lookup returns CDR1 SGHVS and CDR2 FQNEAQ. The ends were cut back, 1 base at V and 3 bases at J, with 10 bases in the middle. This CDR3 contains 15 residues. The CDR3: CASSLEDGTNQPQHF. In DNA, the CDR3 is TGTGCCAGCAGCTTAGAAGACGGCACCAATCAGCCCCAGCATTTT.

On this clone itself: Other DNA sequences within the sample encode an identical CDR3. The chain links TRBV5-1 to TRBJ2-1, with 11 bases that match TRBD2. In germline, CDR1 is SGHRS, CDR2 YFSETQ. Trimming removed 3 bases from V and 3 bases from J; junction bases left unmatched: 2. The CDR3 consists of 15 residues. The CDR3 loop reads CASSSGLAGYNEQFF. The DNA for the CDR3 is TGCGCCAGCAGCTCCGGACTAGCGGGCTACAATGAGCAGTTCTTC.

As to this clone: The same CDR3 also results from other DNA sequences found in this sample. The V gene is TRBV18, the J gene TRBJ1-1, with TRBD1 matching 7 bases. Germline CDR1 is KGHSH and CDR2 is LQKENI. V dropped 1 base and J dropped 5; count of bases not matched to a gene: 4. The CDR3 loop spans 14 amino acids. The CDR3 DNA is TGTGCCAGCTCACCACAGGGGGCAGGAACTGAAGCTTTCTTT. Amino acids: CASSPQGAGTEAFF.

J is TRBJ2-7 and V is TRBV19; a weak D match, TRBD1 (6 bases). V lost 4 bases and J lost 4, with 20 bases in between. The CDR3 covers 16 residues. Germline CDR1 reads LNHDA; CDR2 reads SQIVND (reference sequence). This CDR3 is CASSTDRGGRGYEQYF. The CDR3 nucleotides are TGTGCCAGTAGTACCGACCGAGGGGGACGGGGATACGAGCAGTACTTC.

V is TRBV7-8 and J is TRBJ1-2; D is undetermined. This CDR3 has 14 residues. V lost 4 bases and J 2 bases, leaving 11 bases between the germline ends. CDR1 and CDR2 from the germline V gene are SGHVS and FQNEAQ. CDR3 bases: TGTGCCAGCAGCTCGGGAGGGTACAACTATGGCTACACCTTC. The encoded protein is CASSSGGYNYGYTF.

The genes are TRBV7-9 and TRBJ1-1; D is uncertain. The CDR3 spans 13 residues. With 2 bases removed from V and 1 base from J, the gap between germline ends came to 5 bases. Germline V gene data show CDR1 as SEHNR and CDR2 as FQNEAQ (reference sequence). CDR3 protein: CASSLQPNTEAFF. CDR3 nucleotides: TGTGCCAGCAGCTTACAGCCGAACACTGAAGCTTTCTTT.

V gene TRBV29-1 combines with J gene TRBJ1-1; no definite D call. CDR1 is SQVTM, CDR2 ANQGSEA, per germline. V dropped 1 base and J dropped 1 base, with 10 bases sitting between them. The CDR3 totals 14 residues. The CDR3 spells CSVEARLANTEAFF. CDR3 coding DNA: TGCAGCGTTGAAGCCCGGCTGGCGAACACTGAAGCTTTCTTT.

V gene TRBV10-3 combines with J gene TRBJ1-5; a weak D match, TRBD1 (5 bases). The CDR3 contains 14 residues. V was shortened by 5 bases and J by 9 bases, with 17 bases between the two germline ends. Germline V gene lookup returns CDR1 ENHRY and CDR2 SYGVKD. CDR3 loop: CAISLQDTRGPQHF. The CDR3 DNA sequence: TGTGCCATCAGTCTGCAGGACACTCGGGGGCCCCAGCATTTT.

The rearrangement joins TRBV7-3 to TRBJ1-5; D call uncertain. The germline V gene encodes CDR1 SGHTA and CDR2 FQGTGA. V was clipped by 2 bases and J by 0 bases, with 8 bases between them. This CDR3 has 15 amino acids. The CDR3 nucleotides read TGTGCCAGCAGCTTAGCGTTTCTTAGCAATCAGCCCCAGCATTTT. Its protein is CASSLAFLSNQPQHF.

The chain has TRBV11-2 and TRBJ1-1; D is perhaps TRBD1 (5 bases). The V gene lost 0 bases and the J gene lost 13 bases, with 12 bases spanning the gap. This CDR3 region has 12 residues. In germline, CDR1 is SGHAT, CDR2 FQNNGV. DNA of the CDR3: TGTGCCAGCAGCTTAGAACAGGCCGGAGGTTTCTTT. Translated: CASSLEQAGGFF.